These 27 T cell receptor beta chains were all obtained from the same sample, sequenced in a study of shared clonotypes between healthy human individuals. Some clones are missing from TCRdb's copy, which holds only in-frame ones; the method was immunoSEQ multiplex PCR. The sample shows some 2,400,000 clones, 95% of them seen only once. Sequenced: naive CD4+ T cells sorted from blood. The subset was: CD45RA+ positively selected. These receptors all stem from a man between 18 and 35 years old in good health.

The chain has TRBV28 and TRBJ2-3; the match to TRBD2 covers 8 bases. This CDR3 has 17 residues. Germline CDR1 is MDHEN and CDR2 is SYDVKM. Trimming at V came to 2 bases and at J to 6 bases, leaving 13 bases not matched to a gene. The CDR3 is CASSLKRSGGRPDTQYF. The CDR3 DNA reads TGTGCCAGCAGTTTAAAGAGGAGCGGGGGCCGCCCGGATACGCAGTATTTT.

This clone came up once. The chain carries TRBV7-9 and TRBJ2-2; D may be TRBD1 (5 bases). Trimming took 2 bases from V and 6 from J, leaving 7 bases between them. The CDR3 consists of 13 residues. Germline values: CDR1 SEHNR, CDR2 FQNEAQ (reference sequence). The CDR3 region has the DNA TGTGCCAGCAGCTTAAGGGGTCCCGGGGAGCTGTTTTTT. Protein: CASSLRGPGELFF.

The chain combines TRBV6-1 with TRBJ1-1; maybe TRBD1 (5 bases). Germline V gives CDR1 MNHNS, CDR2 SASEGT. This CDR3 has 15 residues. V lost 1 base to trimming and J lost 5 bases, with 14 bases between them. In nucleotides, the CDR3 is TGTGCCAGCAGTGAAGTTGGGGGGGGAGTAACTGAAGCTTTCTTT. Protein: CASSEVGGGVTEAFF.

The chain is built from TRBV7-9 and TRBJ2-2, with D maybe TRBD1 (5 bases). This CDR3 has 16 amino acids. From germline, CDR1 is SEHNR and CDR2 FQNEAQ (reference sequence). Between the trimmed V and J ends, which lost 7 bases and 3 bases, there was a span of 18 bases. This CDR3 reads CASTLTPARDTGELFF. The CDR3 DNA reads TGTGCCAGCACCCTAACCCCCGCCAGGGACACCGGGGAGCTGTTTTTT.

The V gene is TRBV27, the J gene TRBJ1-6, with D perhaps matching TRBD1 (6 bases). V dropped 2 bases and J dropped 5 bases, with 10 bases sitting between them. The germline gives CDR1 MNHEY, CDR2 SMNVEV (reference sequence). This CDR3 contains 15 residues. The CDR3 loop reads CASSLGTFNNSPLHF. The CDR3 coding sequence is TGTGCCAGCAGTTTAGGGACATTTAATAATTCACCCCTCCACTTT.

The chain employs TRBV5-1 and TRBJ2-2, with 8 positions matching TRBD2. From germline, CDR1 is SGHRS and CDR2 YFSETQ. The CDR3 loop spans 16 amino acids. Losses at the gene ends were 2 bases for V and 0 bases for J; bases not matched to a gene: 3. CDR3 sequence reads: CASSLRTSSNTGELFF. CDR3 in DNA: TGCGCCAGCAGCTTACGGACTAGCTCGAACACCGGGGAGCTGTTTTTT. The whole variable domain, remainder taken from reference TRBV5-1 and TRBJ2-2, is KAGVTQTPRYLIKTRGQQVTLSCSPISGHRSVSWYQQTPGQGLQFLFEYFSETQRNKGNFPGRFSGRQFSNSRSEMNVSTLELGDSALYLCASSLRTSSNTGELFFGEGSRLTVL.

This clone was detected once. The genes are TRBV7-9 and TRBJ1-3, with D possibly TRBD1 on 5 matching bases. The CDR3 spans 18 residues. The germline CDR1 and CDR2 sequences are SEHNR and FQNEAQ (reference sequence). V was trimmed by 2 bases and J by 0 bases, leaving 17 bases between them. The CDR3 sequence: CASSLRPGLRDSGNTIYF. CDR3 bases: TGTGCCAGCAGCTTACGACCGGGACTACGGGACTCTGGAAACACCATATATTTT.

For this clone: Other DNA sequences in this sample translate to the same CDR3. The chain carries TRBV2 and TRBJ1-5; 9 nucleotides match TRBD1. Germline CDR1 is SNHLY and CDR2 is FYNNEI. The CDR3 has 15 residues. Trimming at V came to 6 bases and at J to 0 bases, leaving 3 bases not matched to a gene. This chain's CDR3 is CASSGQGNSNQPQHF. Written as DNA, the CDR3 is TGTGCCAGCAGCGGACAGGGGAATAGCAATCAGCCCCAGCATTTT.

This chain joins TRBV27 and TRBJ1-2, with 8 bases matching TRBD1. The germline gives CDR1 MNHEY, CDR2 SMNVEV (reference sequence). CDR3 length: 15 amino acids. The trim removed 5 bases at V and 4 bases at J, leaving 9 bases unmatched. The CDR3 DNA is TGTGCCAGCAGTCCTGGGACAGGCCCCGGCTATGGCTACACCTTC. This translates into CASSPGTGPGYGYTF.

As concerns this clone: Other DNA sequences in the sample encode the same CDR3. As DNA, the CDR3 is TGTGCCAGCTCACCTACAAGGGGGCAAGAGACCCAGTACTTC. Its translation is CASSPTRGQETQYF. The V gene is TRBV18, the J gene TRBJ2-5; weak D call: TRBD1 (6 bases). CDR1 KGHSH and CDR2 LQKENI come from the germline V gene. V shed 3 bases and J shed 2 bases, with 10 bases lying between them. This CDR3 has 14 residues.

The chain couples TRBV20-1 to TRBJ2-1; D perhaps matches TRBD2 (5 bases). The germline CDR1 and CDR2 sequences are DFQATT and SNEGSKA (reference sequence). CDR3 length: 11 residues. V was cut by 3 bases and J by 15 bases, with 15 bases left in between. CDR3 protein: CSASKGEWLFF. The DNA for the CDR3 is TGCAGTGCTAGTAAGGGAGAATGGCTGTTCTTC.

The CDR3 here is CASSPGVDAFF. The CDR3 DNA sequence: TGTGCCAGCTCACCAGGGGTTGATGCTTTCTTT. J is TRBJ1-1 and V is TRBV18; no definite D call. Germline CDR1 KGHSH, CDR2 LQKENI. Trimming took off 2 bases at V and 11 bases at J, with 9 bases between the two ends. CDR3 size: 11 residues.

The rearrangement uses TRBV29-1 and TRBJ2-1, with D tentatively TRBD1 or TRBD2 (5 bases each). CDR3 length: 13 amino acids. The V gene lost 4 bases and the J gene lost 8 bases, with 15 bases spanning the gap. Germline V lookup: CDR1 SQVTM, CDR2 ANQGSEA. In nucleotides, the CDR3 is TGCAGCGTTGGGGGACGACTCATGGATGAGCAGTTCTTC. Residues: CSVGGRLMDEQFF.

The rearrangement links TRBV4-1 to TRBJ2-1; D gene uncertain. CDR3 length: 16 amino acids. Per germline, CDR1 MGHRA and CDR2 YSYEKL. The V end was cut by 0 bases, the J end by 0 bases, with 9 bases between. The CDR3 loop reads CASSQDNPFSYNEQFF. The CDR3 region has the DNA TGCGCCAGCAGCCAAGATAACCCCTTCTCCTACAATGAGCAGTTCTTC.

This CDR3 reads CASSGTRVQETQYF. For the CDR3, the DNA is TGTGCCAGCAGTGGCACCCGGGTTCAAGAGACCCAGTACTTC. The V and J genes are TRBV2 and TRBJ2-5; D unresolved. CDR1 and CDR2 from the germline V gene are SNHLY and FYNNEI. The ends were cut back, 4 bases at V and 2 bases at J, with 11 bases in the middle. CDR3 size: 14 residues.

The genes are TRBV27 and TRBJ2-1, with D possibly TRBD1 on 6 matching bases. V lost 0 bases and J 7 bases, leaving 13 bases between the germline ends. CDR1 and CDR2 from the germline V gene are MNHEY and SMNVEV (reference sequence). The CDR3 loop spans 15 amino acids. The CDR3 nucleotides read TGTGCCAGCAGTTTATCCAGGGGTAAGGGGAATGAGCAGTTCTTC. It yields the protein CASSLSRGKGNEQFF.

V usage is TRBV27 and J usage is TRBJ2-3; no clear D gene. V lost 8 bases, J lost 6 bases, and 12 bases lay in between. The CDR3 runs to 12 residues. Per the germline V gene, CDR1 is MNHEY and CDR2 is SMNVEV (reference sequence). The CDR3 region has the DNA TGTGCCAGCCGTAGGGCCGGGGATACGCAGTATTTT. It translates to CASRRAGDTQYF.

In its sample, this clone was seen a few times. This sample includes further DNA sequences coding for the same CDR3. V usage is TRBV28 and J usage is TRBJ2-5; D uncertain. CDR1 and CDR2 from the germline V gene are MDHEN and SYDVKM. V was cut by 6 bases and J by 2 bases, with 4 bases left in between. This CDR3 is 11 amino acids long. The CDR3 here is CASRSQETQYF. CDR3 nucleotides: TGTGCCAGCAGATCTCAAGAGACCCAGTACTTC.

Notes on this clone: The same CDR3 arises from other DNA sequences in this sample as well. CDR3 in amino acids: CASSPSGTTYEQYF. The CDR3 DNA reads as TGTGCCAGCAGCCCTTCCGGGACAACCTACGAGCAGTACTTC. The rearrangement links TRBV9 to TRBJ2-7, with D possibly matching TRBD1 (6 bases). Germline loops: CDR1 SGDLS, CDR2 YYNGEE. CDR3 length: 14 amino acids. V was pared by 4 bases and J by 2 bases, with 13 bases between.

This chain joins TRBV6-5 and TRBJ1-1; D is unresolved. Germline V gives CDR1 MNHEY, CDR2 SVGAGI. V lost 6 bases, J lost 3 bases, and 14 bases lay in between. The CDR3 extends over 14 amino acids. CDR3 DNA sequence: TGTGCCAGCAGCCCCACCCTTAGCGACACTGAAGCTTTCTTT. This sequence encodes CASSPTLSDTEAFF.

The chain has TRBV7-9 and TRBJ2-5, with unresolved D. V lost 1 base and J 4 bases, leaving 13 bases between the germline ends. Germline-derived CDR1 and CDR2 are SEHNR and FQNEAQ (reference sequence). There are 15 residues in the CDR3. CDR3 DNA: TGTGCCAGCAGCTTAGACCGCAACCACTTAGAGACCCAGTACTTC. Translation: CASSLDRNHLETQYF.

This clone was seen a single time. The chain carries TRBV10-1 and TRBJ2-1, with 8 bases matching TRBD2. After removal of 0 bases from V and 5 bases from J, the junction contained 3 bases not matched to a gene. The CDR3 contains 15 residues. Germline assignment: CDR1 WNHNN and CDR2 SYGVQD (reference sequence). The CDR3 is CASSESLAGNNEQFF. The CDR3, as DNA: TGCGCCAGCAGTGAGTCCCTAGCGGGTAACAATGAGCAGTTCTTC.

The chain combines TRBV6-5 with TRBJ2-5; D not resolved. The length of the CDR3 is 14 residues. The germline V gene has CDR1 MNHEY and CDR2 SVGAGI. The ends were cut back, 1 base at V and 5 bases at J, with 11 bases in the middle. This chain's CDR3 is CASSYWARPETQYF. Written as DNA, the CDR3 is TGTGCCAGCAGTTACTGGGCAAGACCGGAGACCCAGTACTTC.

This clone was counted a single time. The rearrangement joins TRBV2 to TRBJ1-3, with D hard to call. V dropped 6 bases and J dropped 3 bases, with 18 bases sitting between them. The CDR3 sequence is 16 residues long. CDR1 and CDR2 from the germline V gene are SNHLY and FYNNEI. CDR3 sequence (DNA): TGTGCCAGCAGCAACCCCGGACGGCTTATTGGAAACACCATATATTTT. This gives the protein CASSNPGRLIGNTIYF. Full variable domain (remainder filled in from reference TRBV2 and TRBJ1-3): EPEVTQTPSHQVTQMGQEVILRCVPISNHLYFYWYRQILGQKVEFLVSFYNNEISEKSEIFDDQFSVERPDGSNFTLKIRSTKLEDSAMYFCASSNPGRLIGNTIYFGEGSWLTVV.

The J gene is TRBJ1-2, the V gene TRBV5-4; D remains ambiguous. The germline CDR1 and CDR2 sequences are SGHNT and YYREEE (reference sequence). V lost 3 bases and J 4 bases, leaving 16 bases between the germline ends. The CDR3 has 15 amino acids. CDR3 bases: TGTGCCAGCAGCTCGGCGGCCCCACAGTCCTATGGCTACACCTTC. Translation gives CASSSAAPQSYGYTF.

On this clone itself: This sample includes further DNA sequences coding for the same CDR3. V gene TRBV6-5 combines with J gene TRBJ2-5; D is uncertain. Trimming shortened V by 0 bases and J by 1 base, and 6 bases separated the two germline ends. The CDR3 runs to 14 residues. Germline loops: CDR1 MNHEY, CDR2 SVGAGI. Written as DNA, the CDR3 is TGTGCCAGCAGTTACTCGGGCAGCCAAGAGACCCAGTACTTC. It encodes CASSYSGSQETQYF.

The chain employs TRBV12-5 and TRBJ2-1, with D perhaps matching TRBD1 (6 bases). The CDR3 sequence is 13 residues long. Germline CDR1 is LGHNT and CDR2 is FRNRAP. V shed 9 bases and J shed 9 bases, with 18 bases lying between them. This CDR3 is CASQGSKFFEQFF. CDR3 nucleotides: TGTGCTAGCCAGGGGTCCAAATTTTTTGAGCAGTTCTTC.